This T cell receptor beta chain emerged from a study of T cells in tuberculosis. The overall study: In South Africa, adults with active tuberculosis were compared with IGRA-negative and latently infected IGRA-positive adolescents.

TCRdb's copy holds only in-frame clones and misses some; the assay was immunoSEQ multiplex PCR. The top ten clones hold under 2% of a sample with about 45,000 clones, 94% of them seen once. V lost 1 base to trimming and J lost 0 bases, with 7 bases between them. Germline CDR1 and CDR2: LNHDA and SQIVND (reference sequence). The CDR3 sequence is 15 residues long. Tuberculin skin test and IGRA determined adolescents' latent tuberculosis status at entry. General study findings and limits: Active tuberculosis cases were adults; controls were adolescents.

With respect to this clone: Its cognate antigen is unknown.

The sequenced sample consisted of PBMCs. The chain joins TRBV19 to TRBJ2-4, with D possibly TRBD1 on 5 matching bases. The origin of this receptor is a donor between 10 and 35 years old with latent tuberculosis or without tuberculosis infection. Some clones in this sample may be carry-over from other donors' samples. The CDR3 is CASSIGTIAKNIQYF. In nucleotides, the CDR3 is TGTGCCAGTAGTATAGGGACAATAGCCAAAAACATTCAGTACTTC.